The rows below give T cell receptor beta chains drawn from one sample of a study of blood T cell repertoires in COVID-19. Sequenced by immunoSEQ multiplex PCR; TCRdb stores in-frame clones only, minus some. Of roughly 200,000 clones listed, approximately 83% are singletons. The sample consisted of peripheral blood. These TCRs come from a man aged 55 to 70 with acute or convalescent COVID-19. CDR3s include the opening cysteine and the closing phenylalanine or tryptophan. The D gene is left open where the match is weak. Some rows mark clone size as missing; the rest say once, few, many or name a class of expanded clone.

clone size: .; D gene: .; J gene: TRBJ2-2; V gene: TRBV28; CDR3 length: 13; CDR3 DNA: TGTGCCGCCCACTGGCGGGACACCGGGGAGCTGTTTTTT; CDR3 protein: CAAHWRDTGELFF
clone size: .; D gene: .; J gene: TRBJ2-6; V gene: TRBV6-4; CDR3 length: 17; CDR3 DNA: TGTGCCAGCAGCCAGGACAGCGGTTTTTTTGGGGCCAACGTCCTGACTTTC; CDR3 protein: CASSQDSGFFGANVLTF
clone size: .; D gene: .; J gene: TRBJ2-1; V gene: TRBV21-1; CDR3 length: 21; CDR3 DNA: TGTGCCAGCAGCACACGGACTAGCGGGACTAAGCCGTTGGCCGAAAACAATGAGCAGTTCTTC; CDR3 protein: CASSTRTSGTKPLAENNEQFF
clone size: few; D gene: TRBD1; J gene: TRBJ2-5; V gene: TRBV7-9; CDR3 length: 14; CDR3 DNA: TGTGCCAGCAGCTTAGGGACAGGGGTTGAGACCCAGTACTTC; CDR3 protein: CASSLGTGVETQYF
clone size: .; D gene: TRBD2; J gene: TRBJ2-5; V gene: TRBV5-1; CDR3 length: 16; CDR3 DNA: TGCGCCAGCAGCTTGGAGCTAGCGGGAGGTATGAAGACCCAGTACTTC; CDR3 protein: CASSLELAGGMKTQYF
clone size: .; D gene: TRBD1; J gene: TRBJ1-6; V gene: TRBV27; CDR3 length: 19; CDR3 DNA: TGTGCCAGCAGTTTATTTGCCTACACCGGGACAGGCAGGCATTCACCCCTCCACTTT; CDR3 protein: CASSLFAYTGTGRHSPLHF
clone size: .; D gene: .; J gene: TRBJ2-1; V gene: TRBV7-8; CDR3 length: 15; CDR3 DNA: TGTGCCAGCAGCTTAAGGGCGAGCGGAGACAATGAGCAGTTCTTC; CDR3 protein: CASSLRASGDNEQFF
clone size: once; D gene: TRBD1; J gene: TRBJ1-2; V gene: TRBV27; CDR3 length: 14; CDR3 DNA: TGTGCCAGCGGACCCCGGGACAGGATATATGGCTACACCTTC; CDR3 protein: CASGPRDRIYGYTF
clone size: .; D gene: .; J gene: TRBJ1-1; V gene: TRBV5-1; CDR3 length: 13; CDR3 DNA: TGCGCCAGCAGCTTGGCAGGGAACGCTGAAGCTTTCTTT; CDR3 protein: CASSLAGNAEAFF
clone size: once; D gene: .; J gene: TRBJ1-1; V gene: TRBV28; CDR3 length: 11; CDR3 DNA: TGTGCCATCTCCACACGGGTTGAAGCTTTCTTT; CDR3 protein: CAISTRVEAFF
clone size: .; D gene: TRBD2; J gene: TRBJ2-3; V gene: TRBV5-5; CDR3 length: 18; CDR3 DNA: TGTGCCAGCAGCTTGTCGTCGTGGACTAGTACGAGCACAGATACGCAGTATTTT; CDR3 protein: CASSLSSWTSTSTDTQYF
clone size: .; D gene: .; J gene: TRBJ1-5; V gene: TRBV12-3/TRBV12-4; CDR3 length: 13; CDR3 DNA: TGTGCCAGCACACAAGGGGCGAGTCAGCCCCAGCATTTT; CDR3 protein: CASTQGASQPQHF
clone size: .; D gene: TRBD1; J gene: TRBJ1-1; V gene: TRBV7-2; CDR3 length: 15; CDR3 DNA: TGTGCCAGCAGCGCTGGCCGGACAGGCAACACTGAAGCTTTCTTT; CDR3 protein: CASSAGRTGNTEAFF
clone size: .; D gene: .; J gene: TRBJ2-5; V gene: TRBV24-1; CDR3 length: 17; CDR3 DNA: TGTGCCACCAGTGATAGAAAGGGCAGCGGTAGGGTGGAGACCCAGTACTTC; CDR3 protein: CATSDRKGSGRVETQYF
clone size: .; D gene: TRBD2; J gene: TRBJ2-1; V gene: TRBV4-3; CDR3 length: 19; CDR3 DNA: TGCGCCAGCAGTCCCGATTTAGCGGGAGGGCGGAGCTCCTACAATGAGCAGTTCTTC; CDR3 protein: CASSPDLAGGRSSYNEQFF
clone size: few; D gene: .; J gene: TRBJ2-1; V gene: TRBV19; CDR3 length: 15; CDR3 DNA: TGTGCCAGTAGTAAGGCAGGGGTCGCCTACAATGAGCAGTTCTTC; CDR3 protein: CASSKAGVAYNEQFF
clone size: .; D gene: .; J gene: TRBJ2-3; V gene: TRBV5-4; CDR3 length: 13; CDR3 DNA: TGTGCCAGCAGCTTGGTAGGGGTAGATACGCAGTATTTT; CDR3 protein: CASSLVGVDTQYF
clone size: .; D gene: TRBD1; J gene: TRBJ1-5; V gene: TRBV6-4; CDR3 length: 20; CDR3 DNA: TGTGCCAGCAGTGACTCCACCCGGACAGGGGATGCTTTGAGCAATCAGCCCCAGCATTTT; CDR3 protein: CASSDSTRTGDALSNQPQHF
clone size: .; D gene: TRBD1; J gene: TRBJ2-3; V gene: TRBV5-1; CDR3 length: 15; CDR3 DNA: TGCGCCAGCAGCCGACAGGGGCCCCCCGAGGATACGCAGTATTTT; CDR3 protein: CASSRQGPPEDTQYF
clone size: .; D gene: .; J gene: TRBJ1-3; V gene: TRBV11-2; CDR3 length: 12; CDR3 DNA: TGTGCCAGCAGCCTGAGGGGAAACACCATATATTTT; CDR3 protein: CASSLRGNTIYF
clone size: .; D gene: .; J gene: TRBJ2-3; V gene: TRBV4-3; CDR3 length: 14; CDR3 DNA: TGCGCCAGCAGCCAAGATAAGACGCGGGATACGCAGTATTTT; CDR3 protein: CASSQDKTRDTQYF
clone size: .; D gene: TRBD1; J gene: TRBJ1-1; V gene: TRBV3-1/TRBV3-2; CDR3 length: 13; CDR3 DNA: TGTGCCAGCAGGGGGGGACAGGGCGCTGAAGCTTTCTTT; CDR3 protein: CASRGGQGAEAFF
clone size: .; D gene: TRBD1; J gene: TRBJ2-7; V gene: TRBV5-6; CDR3 length: 12; CDR3 DNA: TGTGCCAGCAGCTTGTCAGGGACAGGGGGGCACTTC; CDR3 protein: CASSLSGTGGHF
clone size: .; D gene: .; J gene: TRBJ2-2; V gene: TRBV27; CDR3 length: 18; CDR3 DNA: TGTGCCAGCAGTTTATATTCCGGGGGAGGCGCGAACACCGGGGAGCTGTTTTTT; CDR3 protein: CASSLYSGGGANTGELFF
clone size: .; D gene: .; J gene: TRBJ1-5; V gene: TRBV27; CDR3 length: 16; CDR3 DNA: TGTGCCAGCAGTTTATTTGGGCAGGGTGGCAATCAGCCCCAGCATTTT; CDR3 protein: CASSLFGQGGNQPQHF
clone size: .; D gene: TRBD1; J gene: TRBJ2-1; V gene: TRBV9; CDR3 length: 17; CDR3 DNA: TGTGCCAGCAGCGTAGCCCTAACAGGGGAATCCTACAATGAGCAGTTCTTC; CDR3 protein: CASSVALTGESYNEQFF
clone size: .; D gene: .; J gene: TRBJ1-3; V gene: TRBV10-3; CDR3 length: 15; CDR3 DNA: TGTGCCATCTCACCGGGACAATCTTCGGGAAACACCATATATTTT; CDR3 protein: CAISPGQSSGNTIYF
clone size: .; D gene: .; J gene: TRBJ2-7; V gene: TRBV5-1; CDR3 length: 15; CDR3 DNA: TGCGCCAGCAGCTCGAGGGCCGATAACTCCTACGAGCAGTACTTC; CDR3 protein: CASSSRADNSYEQYF
clone size: .; D gene: TRBD2; J gene: TRBJ2-1; V gene: TRBV19; CDR3 length: 13; CDR3 DNA: TGTGCCAGTCAGCGGGAAATATACAATGAGCAGTTCTTC; CDR3 protein: CASQREIYNEQFF
clone size: .; D gene: TRBD2; J gene: TRBJ2-7; V gene: TRBV5-1; CDR3 length: 15; CDR3 DNA: TGCGCCAGCAGCTCAACAGCGGGAGGGCCTGGGGAGCAGTACTTC; CDR3 protein: CASSSTAGGPGEQYF
clone size: .; D gene: .; J gene: TRBJ2-4; V gene: TRBV21-1; CDR3 length: 16; CDR3 DNA: TGTGCCAGCAGCTCCCGGGACATTGAAGCCAAAAACATTCAGTACTTC; CDR3 protein: CASSSRDIEAKNIQYF
clone size: .; D gene: .; J gene: TRBJ2-5; V gene: TRBV9; CDR3 length: 14; CDR3 DNA: TGTGCCAGCAGCGTAGGGCCCGGAGGGGAGACCCAGTACTTC; CDR3 protein: CASSVGPGGETQYF
clone size: .; D gene: .; J gene: TRBJ2-7; V gene: TRBV6-4; CDR3 length: 18; CDR3 DNA: TGTGCCAGCAGTGATAGCTTGCGGAGGGCCCCACCCCACTACGAGCAGTACTTC; CDR3 protein: CASSDSLRRAPPHYEQYF
clone size: .; D gene: TRBD2; J gene: TRBJ2-1; V gene: TRBV7-9; CDR3 length: 15; CDR3 DNA: TGTGCCAGCGGTCCCGGGACTAGCTCCTACAATGAGCAGTTCTTC; CDR3 protein: CASGPGTSSYNEQFF
clone size: .; D gene: TRBD2; J gene: TRBJ2-1; V gene: TRBV7-2; CDR3 length: 15; CDR3 DNA: TGTGCCAGCAGCCCTAGGGGGCTAGCGGGAGAGCAGCAGTTCTTC; CDR3 protein: CASSPRGLAGEQQFF
clone size: .; D gene: .; J gene: TRBJ2-1; V gene: TRBV21-1; CDR3 length: 14; CDR3 DNA: TGTGCCAGCAGCGTCCAGGGGGCAACCAATGAGCAGTTCTTC; CDR3 protein: CASSVQGATNEQFF
clone size: .; D gene: TRBD2; J gene: TRBJ2-1; V gene: TRBV6-2/TRBV6-3; CDR3 length: 14; CDR3 DNA: TGTGCCAGCAGTAAGACTAGCGGCTACAATGAGCAGTTCTTC; CDR3 protein: CASSKTSGYNEQFF
clone size: .; D gene: TRBD2; J gene: TRBJ2-1; V gene: TRBV7-3; CDR3 length: 15; CDR3 DNA: TGTGCCAGCAGGCCGGGACTAGCGGGGGACAATGAGCAGTTCTTC; CDR3 protein: CASRPGLAGDNEQFF
clone size: once; D gene: .; J gene: TRBJ2-1; V gene: TRBV15; CDR3 length: 18; CDR3 DNA: TGTGCCACCAGCAGAGATCGGGTGACGGGAGTGAGCTACAATGAGCAGTTCTTC; CDR3 protein: CATSRDRVTGVSYNEQFF
clone size: .; D gene: TRBD1; J gene: TRBJ1-3; V gene: TRBV28; CDR3 length: 15; CDR3 DNA: TGTGCCAGCAACCAACAGGGGGCGCGAGGAAACACCATATATTTT; CDR3 protein: CASNQQGARGNTIYF
clone size: .; D gene: TRBD1; J gene: TRBJ2-6; V gene: TRBV4-2; CDR3 length: 18; CDR3 DNA: TGTGCCAGCAGCCAAACAGGGGGCGGTATCTCTGGGGCCAACGTCCTGACTTTC; CDR3 protein: CASSQTGGGISGANVLTF
clone size: once; D gene: TRBD1; J gene: TRBJ2-7; V gene: TRBV23-1; CDR3 length: 15; CDR3 DNA: TGCGCCAGCAGTCCCTCGGGGACAGCCCTCTACGAGCAGTACTTC; CDR3 protein: CASSPSGTALYEQYF
clone size: .; D gene: .; J gene: TRBJ1-2; V gene: TRBV28; CDR3 length: 13; CDR3 DNA: TGTGCCAGCAGTTTCCGGCAGGGGAGTAGCTACACCTTC; CDR3 protein: CASSFRQGSSYTF
clone size: .; D gene: TRBD1; J gene: TRBJ1-1; V gene: TRBV7-9; CDR3 length: 14; CDR3 DNA: TGTGCCAGCAGTTCTTGGAGGGGGCGGACTGAAGCTTTCTTT; CDR3 protein: CASSSWRGRTEAFF
clone size: .; D gene: TRBD2; J gene: TRBJ2-7; V gene: TRBV28; CDR3 length: 15; CDR3 DNA: TGTGCCAGCAGTTTAGTAACCGGGACTAGCGGGAGTAAGTACTTC; CDR3 protein: CASSLVTGTSGSKYF
clone size: once; D gene: .; J gene: TRBJ2-7; V gene: TRBV7-9; CDR3 length: 16; CDR3 DNA: TGTGCCAGCTCCAAACCCCTTCTACAGGAATCCTACGAGCAGTACTTC; CDR3 protein: CASSKPLLQESYEQYF
clone size: .; D gene: TRBD1; J gene: TRBJ1-3; V gene: TRBV19; CDR3 length: 17; CDR3 DNA: TGTGCCAGTAGTATCCGGACAGGAGGGAAGGCTGGAAACACCATATATTTT; CDR3 protein: CASSIRTGGKAGNTIYF
clone size: .; D gene: .; J gene: TRBJ1-1; V gene: TRBV5-4; CDR3 length: 13; CDR3 DNA: TGTGCCAGCAGCACTCCCGAAGTCACTGAAGCTTTCTTT; CDR3 protein: CASSTPEVTEAFF
clone size: .; D gene: .; J gene: TRBJ2-4; V gene: TRBV12-3/TRBV12-4; CDR3 length: 12; CDR3 DNA: TGTGCCAGCAGTTCAGGGTTGAACATTCAGTACTTC; CDR3 protein: CASSSGLNIQYF
clone size: .; D gene: .; J gene: TRBJ1-5; V gene: TRBV5-1; CDR3 length: 15; CDR3 DNA: TGCGCCAGCAGTCCGGGGGGGCCGAGCAATCAGCCCCAGCATTTT; CDR3 protein: CASSPGGPSNQPQHF
clone size: .; D gene: TRBD2; J gene: TRBJ2-7; V gene: TRBV7-8; CDR3 length: 17; CDR3 DNA: TGTGCCAGCAGCCCGGGCCTAGCGGGAGGATTATGGGGCGAGCAGTACTTC; CDR3 protein: CASSPGLAGGLWGEQYF